This T cell receptor beta chain originates from a study of blood T cell repertoires in COVID-19. The junction had 3 bases not matched to a gene; V was cut back by 3 bases and J by 3 bases. This CDR3 region has 15 residues. CDR1 is MNHEY and CDR2 is SMNVEV in the germline V gene (reference sequence). TCRdb keeps only in-frame clones here, not all; method: immunoSEQ multiplex PCR. Seen here are approximately 340,000 clones, approximately 89% observed once, and the top ten hold roughly 0.9%. This chain joins TRBV27 and TRBJ2-3; 10 bases are a match to TRBD1. The sequencing input was PBMCs or T cells enriched from blood (not recorded which). The clonotype was recovered from a woman in her 40s who had been exposed to COVID-19. CDR3 in DNA: TGTGCCAGCAGTTTCCGGGACAGGGGTACAGATACGCAGTATTTT. It translates to CASSFRDRGTDTQYF.